These 10 T cell receptor beta chains share one sample of origin, sequenced in a study of blood T cell repertoires in COVID-19. TCRdb keeps only in-frame clones here, not all; method: immunoSEQ multiplex PCR. The sample has under 200,000 clones, 80% to 90% seen once. The sequenced sample consisted of peripheral blood. The source is a young man with active or convalescent COVID-19.

In this sample, this clone turned up once. V gene TRBV12-3 or TRBV12-4 combines with J gene TRBJ1-6; TRBD1 aligns across 7 bases. CDR3 length: 12 residues. Trimming at V came to 5 bases and at J to 14 bases, leaving 6 bases not matched to a gene. DNA for the CDR3: TGTGCCAGCAGTACGGGACAGTCAGCCCTCCACTTT. Residues: CASSTGQSALHF.

The V call is TRBV7-2, the J call TRBJ1-1; D not resolved. This CDR3 comprises 15 residues. V lost 2 bases and J 1 base, leaving 11 bases between the germline ends. The V gene's germline CDR1 is SGHTA and CDR2 FQGNSA. For the CDR3, the DNA is TGTGCCAGCAGCTTATTTGGCAGGAAGAACACTGAAGCTTTCTTT. Its translation is CASSLFGRKNTEAFF.

The CDR3 loop is CASSYSTGGRNQPQHF. The CDR3 DNA follows: TGTGCCAGCAGTTACTCAACAGGGGGACGGAATCAGCCCCAGCATTTT. The chain couples TRBV6-2 or TRBV6-3 to TRBJ1-5, with TRBD1 identical over 8 bases. V was clipped by 0 bases and J by 4 bases; unmatched bases: 5. The CDR3 totals 16 residues. Germline V CDR1 and CDR2: MNHEY, SVGEGT.

CDR3: CSVELGLQNTGELFF. DNA of the CDR3: TGCAGCGTTGAGTTGGGACTACAGAACACCGGGGAGCTGTTTTTT. The chain couples TRBV29-1 to TRBJ2-2, with TRBD2 matching 7 bases. V gave up 3 bases and J gave up 1 base; unmatched junction bases: 5. In germline, CDR1 is SQVTM, CDR2 ANQGSEA. The CDR3 contains 15 residues.

J is TRBJ2-1 and V is TRBV29-1; D call uncertain. Trimming shortened V by 3 bases and J by 8 bases, and 17 bases separated the two germline ends. The CDR3 loop spans 14 amino acids. CDR1 is SQVTM, CDR2 ANQGSEA, per germline. This chain's CDR3 is CSVDDRPRHHEQFF. In DNA form, the CDR3 reads TGCAGCGTTGATGACCGCCCCAGACACCATGAGCAGTTCTTC.

The V call is TRBV15, the J call TRBJ2-5; 14 positions agree with TRBD2. Germline V gives CDR1 LNHNV, CDR2 YYDKDF (reference sequence). The CDR3 contains 16 residues. Trimming cost V 5 bases and J 1 base; bases outside gene matches: 3. DNA of the CDR3: TGTGCCACCAGCGGGGGACTAGCGGGGGTCCAAGAGACCCAGTACTTC. Its translation: CATSGGLAGVQETQYF.

V and J are TRBV7-9 and TRBJ1-1, with a weak D call TRBD1 (6 bases). Trimming pared 1 base from V and 10 bases from J, leaving 25 bases between. Per germline, CDR1 SEHNR and CDR2 FQNEAQ (reference sequence). The CDR3 runs 17 residues. The CDR3 nucleotides read TGTGCCAGCAGCTTAGGTAACTTACAGGGATCAAGGATGAGAGCTTTCTTT. Its protein product is CASSLGNLQGSRMRAFF.

J is TRBJ2-1 and V is TRBV5-1, with 12 bases matching TRBD2. The CDR3 totals 17 residues. Germline V lookup: CDR1 SGHRS, CDR2 YFSETQ. The V and J ends lost 0 bases and 1 base, in that order; junction bases with no gene match: 2. CDR3 in amino acids: CASSLGLAGGSYNEQFF. The CDR3 bases are TGCGCCAGCAGCTTGGGGCTAGCGGGAGGGTCCTACAATGAGCAGTTCTTC.

This clone has only one observation. The chain combines TRBV4-2 with TRBJ2-2; D remains ambiguous. Germline V lookup: CDR1 LGHNA, CDR2 YNFKEQ. V lost 0 bases to trimming and J lost 1 base, with 15 bases between them. CDR3 length: 18 residues. The CDR3 is CASSQEGREYMNTGELFF. The CDR3 bases are TGTGCCAGCAGCCAAGAGGGCAGAGAATATATGAACACCGGGGAGCTGTTTTTT.

This sequence joins TRBV28 and TRBJ1-5; unclear D gene. The CDR3 runs to 12 residues. CDR1 is MDHEN, CDR2 SYDVKM, per germline. With 1 base removed from V and 9 bases from J, the gap between germline ends came to 7 bases. In DNA form, the CDR3 reads TGTGCCAGCAGTTTATACGTCGGGCCCCAGCATTTT. It encodes CASSLYVGPQHF.